The rows below give T cell receptor beta chains drawn from one sample of a study of lymphopenia after photon versus proton radiotherapy. Using immunoSEQ multiplex PCR, the repertoire was profiled, and TCRdb retains in-frame clones only, with some absent. The sample includes about 30,000 clones, about 94% of them seen just once. The sequences come from peripheral blood, collected from a patient treated with photon-based radiotherapy. These receptors were obtained from a woman in her 50s with cholangiocarcinoma. Both conserved end residues are part of each CDR3. A D gene is named only where the DNA matches it firmly. The size entry is marked missing in some rows and otherwise reads once, few, many or a size class.

J	D	size	V	length	DNA	CDR3
TRBJ2-7	TRBD2	few	TRBV29-1	14	TGCAGCGTTCGGACGGAACGAGGACTAGCCGAGCAGTACTTC	CSVRTERGLAEQYF
TRBJ2-1	NA	NA	TRBV6-5	15	TGTGCCAGCAGTTACTTAAGGTCAGATTACAATGAGCAGTTCTTC	CASSYLRSDYNEQFF
TRBJ1-1	NA	NA	TRBV12-5	12	TGTGCTAGCTCGCCCGGGGGCACTGAAGCTTTCTTT	CASSPGGTEAFF
TRBJ1-1	NA	NA	TRBV18	14	TGTGCCAGCTCACCAGGTAGAGGTGACACTGAAGCTTTCTTT	CASSPGRGDTEAFF
TRBJ1-2	TRBD1	NA	TRBV7-9	17	TGTGCCTACAAGATTCTCGGGACAGGGGGCTTTGACTATGGCTACACCTTC	CAYKILGTGGFDYGYTF
TRBJ1-3	NA	NA	TRBV27	16	TGTGCCAGCAGTTTAGTCGGCGGCAGCTCTGGAAACACCATATATTTT	CASSLVGGSSGNTIYF
TRBJ2-1	NA	NA	TRBV11-2	16	TGTGCCAGCAGCTTGGGGGCAGGGAGCTCCTACAATGAGCAGTTCTTC	CASSLGAGSSYNEQFF
TRBJ2-5	NA	NA	TRBV15	14	TGTGCCACCAGCAGAGTAGAAGGGTGGGAGACCCAGTACTTC	CATSRVEGWETQYF
TRBJ2-7	NA	few	TRBV7-8	14	TGTGCCAGCAGCCCGGAGGGACCGTCCTACGAGCAGTACTTC	CASSPEGPSYEQYF
TRBJ2-3	TRBD2	NA	TRBV7-9	15	TGTGCCAGCAGCTTAGCAGCGGGGAGCACAGATACGCAGTATTTT	CASSLAAGSTDTQYF
TRBJ2-3	TRBD2	NA	TRBV5-1	15	TGCGCCAGCAGCGGGCGGGGGGCGCTCACAGATACGCAGTATTTT	CASSGRGALTDTQYF
TRBJ2-2	NA	NA	TRBV7-9	16	TGTGCCAGCAGCCCGGGAGTAGGGGGCTTCACCGGGGAGCTGTTTTTT	CASSPGVGGFTGELFF
TRBJ1-1	TRBD1	NA	TRBV29-1	11	TGCAGCGTATCACAGGGGACTGAAGCTTTCTTT	CSVSQGTEAFF
TRBJ2-1	NA	NA	TRBV4-1	15	TGCGCCAGCAGCCGTCTCCAACAGGGATTGGGTGAGCAGTTCTTC	CASSRLQQGLGEQFF